This entry lists 18 T cell receptor beta chains sequenced from one sample in a study of blood T cell repertoires in COVID-19. Clones were sequenced by immunoSEQ multiplex PCR, and TCRdb holds only the in-frame ones, with some missing. The sample shows approximately 240,000 clones, about four fifths of them seen only once. The sample consisted of peripheral blood. These receptors were taken from a woman in her fifties or sixties with acute or convalescent COVID-19.

This chain links TRBV6-4 with TRBJ1-2; TRBD1 might be the D (6 bases). The CDR3 is made up of 12 amino acids. The germline V and J ends were trimmed by 2 bases and 6 bases, with 7 bases remaining between them. Germline assignment: CDR1 MRHNA and CDR2 SNTAGT. CDR3 nucleotide sequence: TGTGCCAGCAGTGACAGGGGGAATGGCTACACCTTC. As protein: CASSDRGNGYTF.

The V call is TRBV27, the J call TRBJ1-1; 10 positions agree with TRBD1. CDR1 and CDR2 (germline): MNHEY, SMNVEV (reference sequence). The ends lost 3 bases at V and 10 bases at J; junction bases unmatched: 8. This CDR3 is built from 14 residues. As DNA, the CDR3 is TGTGCCAGCAGTTTGGGGGGACAGGGGCCGGGAGCTTTCTTT. Its protein is CASSLGGQGPGAFF.

The chain has TRBV4-3 and TRBJ2-7; 11 nucleotides agree with TRBD2. Germline lookup yields CDR1 LGHNA and CDR2 YSLEER. This CDR3 has 16 amino acids. Germline trimming cut 0 bases from V and 6 bases from J; bases unmatched to any gene: 7. CDR3 DNA sequence: TGCGCCAGCAGCCAAGACCTCCTAGCGGGGGGCATCGAGCAGTACTTC. Translating gives CASSQDLLAGGIEQYF.

A single count supports this clone. The chain recombines TRBV9 with TRBJ1-2, with a tentative D call TRBD1 (5 bases). The ends were cut back, 4 bases at V and 7 bases at J, with 20 bases in the middle. CDR1 SGDLS and CDR2 YYNGEE come from the germline V gene. This CDR3 is 15 amino acids long. CDR3 loop: CASSPRLAGDGGYTF. The CDR3 DNA follows: TGTGCCAGCAGCCCCCGGTTAGCGGGGGATGGTGGCTACACCTTC.

The CDR3 bases are TGTGCCAGCAGCGTAGCAGGGGTCGATCAGCCCCAGCATTTT. Translating it yields CASSVAGVDQPQHF. The chain is built from TRBV9 and TRBJ1-5; perhaps TRBD1 as D (6 bases). The CDR3 has 14 residues. Trimming stripped 0 bases from V and 5 bases from J, with 9 bases between. Looked up from germline, CDR1 is SGDLS and CDR2 is YYNGEE.

The chain is built from TRBV29-1 and TRBJ2-5, with 8 positions matching TRBD2. Trimming took 4 bases from V and 2 from J; bases not matched to a gene: 12. There are 16 residues in the CDR3. Looked up from germline, CDR1 is SQVTM and CDR2 is ANQGSEA. The DNA for the CDR3 is TGCAGCGTTGTGTTAGCGGGGATAGTAGAACAAGAGACCCAGTACTTC. Encoded protein: CSVVLAGIVEQETQYF.

The genes are TRBV20-1 and TRBJ1-2, with a tentative D call TRBD1 (5 bases). The CDR3 consists of 12 residues. Germline V CDR1 and CDR2: DFQATT, SNEGSKA (reference sequence). Trimming pared 3 bases from V and 6 bases from J, leaving 11 bases between. The CDR3 protein is CSASAGDDGYTF. The CDR3 DNA is TGCAGTGCTAGTGCGGGGGATGATGGCTACACCTTC.

The DNA for the CDR3 is TGTGCCACCAGCAATTTAGGGGTTGGGTGGAAGGATGAAGCTTTCTTT. Encoded protein: CATSNLGVGWKDEAFF. The J gene is TRBJ1-1, the V gene TRBV24-1, with D maybe TRBD1 (5 bases). The V gene's germline CDR1 is KGHDR and CDR2 SFDVKD. This CDR3 region has 16 residues. Between the trimmed V and J ends, which lost 7 bases and 7 bases, there was a span of 24 bases.

The chain links TRBV11-1 to TRBJ2-7; D gene uncertain. Germline CDR1 is SGHAT and CDR2 is FQDESV (reference sequence). Deletions cut 10 bases from V and 0 bases from J, with 13 bases between. CDR3 length equals 13 residues. The chain's CDR3 is CATSMESSYEQYF. In DNA form, the CDR3 reads TGTGCCACTTCAATGGAGAGCTCCTACGAGCAGTACTTC.

J is TRBJ2-7 and V is TRBV7-9, with 11 bases lining up with TRBD1. V dropped 0 bases and J dropped 0; count of bases not matched to a gene: 4. This CDR3 has 17 residues. Germline V gives CDR1 SEHNR, CDR2 FQNEAQ (reference sequence). CDR3 amino acids: CASSLAGTGGISYEQYF. DNA of the CDR3: TGTGCCAGCAGCTTAGCCGGGACAGGGGGTATCTCCTACGAGCAGTACTTC.

This clone was seen a single time. The chain recombines TRBV7-2 with TRBJ2-1; TRBD2 might be the D (7 bases). CDR1 SGHTA and CDR2 FQGNSA come from the germline V gene. This CDR3 has 14 amino acids. V was cut by 3 bases and J by 9 bases, with 15 bases left in between. The CDR3 region is CASSLGGPGVEQFF. Here the CDR3 DNA reads TGTGCCAGCAGCTTGGGGGGGCCAGGAGTTGAGCAGTTCTTC. Looking up the rest from reference TRBV7-2 and TRBJ2-1 gives the full variable domain: GAGVSQSPSNKVTEKGKDVELRCDPISGHTALYWYRQSLGQGLEFLIYFQGNSAPDKSGLPSDRFSAERTGGSVSTLTIQRTQQEDSAVYLCASSLGGPGVEQFFGPGTRLTVL.

The rearrangement joins TRBV7-2 to TRBJ2-2; the D gene is possibly TRBD2 (5 bases). This CDR3 has 14 residues. Between the trimmed V and J ends, which lost 4 bases and 7 bases, there was a span of 13 bases. CDR1 SGHTA and CDR2 FQGNSA come from the germline V gene. In nucleotides, the CDR3 is TGTGCCAGCAGCTCGGACTCCTCAGGCGGGGAGCTGTTTTTT. Its translation: CASSSDSSGGELFF.

The CDR3 region is CASSLVLAGGRETQYF. For the CDR3, the DNA is TGTGCCAGCAGCTTAGTCCTAGCGGGGGGGCGGGAGACCCAGTACTTC. The chain joins TRBV7-2 to TRBJ2-5, with 12 bases aligning to TRBD2. This CDR3 has 16 residues. Germline lookup yields CDR1 SGHTA and CDR2 FQGNSA. Trimming took 1 base from V and 5 from J; bases not matched to a gene: 5.

Only one count was recorded for this clone. V is TRBV7-2 and J is TRBJ2-1; 9 bases match TRBD2. V lost 1 base, J lost 6 bases, and 10 bases stayed unmatched. This CDR3 comprises 17 residues. Looked up from germline, CDR1 is SGHTA and CDR2 is FQGNSA. The CDR3 bases are TGTGCCAGCAGCTTAGGTGGTAGCGGGGGTCCTCGCAATGAGCAGTTCTTC. This sequence encodes CASSLGGSGGPRNEQFF.

This chain uses TRBV11-2 with TRBJ1-6; no reliable D call. V was pared by 1 base and J by 3 bases, with 13 bases between. This CDR3 is 17 amino acids long. CDR1 SGHAT and CDR2 FQNNGV come from the germline V gene. This chain's CDR3 is CASSLGAEKDYNSPLHF. DNA for the CDR3: TGTGCCAGCAGCTTAGGAGCGGAAAAGGACTATAATTCACCCCTCCACTTT.

The chain uses TRBV20-1 and TRBJ1-5; TRBD1 aligns across 7 bases. V trimming: 3 bases; J trimming: 7 bases; junction bases outside the gene matches: 12. The CDR3 totals 15 residues. Germline assignment: CDR1 DFQATT and CDR2 SNEGSKA (reference sequence). CDR3 amino acids: CSASQSPGGQQPQHF. The CDR3 DNA follows: TGCAGTGCTAGTCAATCACCAGGGGGACAGCAGCCCCAGCATTTT.

This chain connects TRBV10-3 to TRBJ2-7; 10 nucleotides line up with TRBD2. After removal of 4 bases from V and 2 bases from J, the junction contained 2 bases not matched to a gene. CDR1 is ENHRY and CDR2 is SYGVKD in the germline V gene. The CDR3 totals 14 residues. The CDR3 spells CAISASGGTYEQYF. DNA of the CDR3: TGTGCCATCAGTGCTAGCGGGGGAACCTACGAGCAGTACTTC.

This clone was detected once. The gene calls are TRBV5-1 and TRBJ1-1, with a tentative D call TRBD1 (6 bases). V was shortened by 4 bases and J by 2 bases, with 9 bases between the two germline ends. Germline CDR1 and CDR2: SGHRS and YFSETQ. The CDR3 loop spans 13 amino acids. The CDR3 region has the DNA TGCGCCAGCAGCGCCAGGGGTAACACTGAAGCTTTCTTT. This gives the protein CASSARGNTEAFF.